The clone carrying this TCR beta chain was detected a few times. Its target is unknown. The sample belongs to a study of T cells after yellow fever vaccination. Study background: SMART-Seq v4 Ultra Low Input prepared the low-cell-number fractions.

Study-wide results and caveats: Re-detected after boosting: most primary clones, 96% of CD4 and less than 90% of CD8. Researchers noted that a small share of clonotypes showed up in both CD4 and CD8 compartments.

The study made its TCR cDNA through 5'RACE template switching. That step introduced a universal primer site along with UMIs. TCRdb used MiXCR to reprocess the 5' RACE reads, holding one entry per CDR3 protein. The sample lists 200,000 to 250,000 distinct CDR3 sequences; 6.9% were seen once. V dropped 0 bases and J dropped 3; count of bases not matched to a gene: 8. The length of the CDR3 is 17 residues. From germline, CDR1 is SGHRS and CDR2 YFSETQ. This TCR came from a man aged 30 to 39 who received the YFV17D yellow fever vaccine. Sequencing was performed on CD4+ T cells sorted from PBMCs, taken 15 days after the yellow fever booster vaccination. V usage is TRBV5-1 and J usage is TRBJ1-1; TRBD1 agrees at 10 bases. The CDR3 DNA reads TGCGCCAGCAGCTTGGGTGACAGGGGGCAACGGTACACTGAAGCTTTCTTT. Protein: CASSLGDRGQRYTEAFF.